The 10 T cell receptor beta chains reported below all come from one sample, sequenced in a study of blood T cell repertoires in COVID-19. Produced via immunoSEQ multiplex PCR; TCRdb's table is partial and in-frame only. The data hold about 400,000 clones, with 75% to 90% observed a single time. Sequenced sample: peripheral blood. The source of these receptors is a woman aged 55 to 70 with COVID-19, enrolled during active disease.

The rearrangement joins TRBV18 to TRBJ2-1; 7 positions match TRBD2. The CDR3 length is 16 residues. J lost 4 bases, V lost 6 bases, and 12 bases had no gene match. Germline values: CDR1 KGHSH, CDR2 LQKENI. The CDR3 region is CASSHSLADTYNEQFF. The CDR3, as DNA: TGTGCCAGCTCCCACTCCCTAGCGGACACTTACAATGAGCAGTTCTTC.

The CDR3 sequence is CASSPGQTTTNEKLFF. The CDR3 nucleotides read TGTGCCAGCAGCCCGGGACAGACAACAACTAATGAAAAACTGTTTTTT. The chain joins TRBV7-2 to TRBJ1-4; 7 bases are shared with TRBD1. CDR3 length equals 16 residues. Trimming cost V 5 bases and J 0 bases; bases outside gene matches: 6. CDR1 SGHTA and CDR2 FQGNSA come from the germline V gene.

In its sample, this clone was seen once. The chain uses TRBV21-1 and TRBJ1-1; the D call in the table, TRBD1, was not verified against the DNA. TRBV21-1 is tagged as a pseudogene. The length of the CDR3 is 14 residues. The CDR3 DNA sequence: TGTGCCAGCAGCCCGACAGGCCTTGTTACTGAAGCTTTCTTT. Protein: CASSPTGLVTEAFF.

The J gene is TRBJ2-1, the V gene TRBV27; 11 positions agree with TRBD2. Trimming removed 3 bases from V and 6 bases from J; junction bases left unmatched: 4. The CDR3 contains 15 residues. CDR1 is MNHEY and CDR2 is SMNVEV in the germline V gene (reference sequence). CDR3 loop: CASSFIAGGINEQFF. In DNA, the CDR3 is TGTGCCAGCAGTTTTATAGCGGGGGGGATCAATGAGCAGTTCTTC.

This clone was observed a single time. This chain uses TRBV11-2 with TRBJ1-2, with D unresolved. In germline, CDR1 is SGHAT, CDR2 FQNNGV. The ends were cut back, 5 bases at V and 4 bases at J, with 11 bases in the middle. The CDR3 is 13 residues long. CDR3 region: CASSLERGYGYTF. CDR3 nucleotides: TGTGCCAGCAGCCTGGAACGCGGCTATGGCTACACCTTC.

The V call is TRBV7-2, the J call TRBJ2-3; 9 bases agree with TRBD2. V dropped 1 base and J dropped 11; count of bases not matched to a gene: 16. The CDR3 totals 17 residues. CDR1 and CDR2 from the germline V gene are SGHTA and FQGNSA. CDR3 amino acids: CASSLEGLTSGARWQYF. Here the CDR3 DNA reads TGTGCCAGCAGCTTAGAAGGGTTGACTAGCGGCGCTCGCTGGCAGTATTTT.

This chain connects TRBV6-5 to TRBJ2-1, with unresolved D. CDR1 and CDR2 (germline): MNHEY, SVGAGI. This CDR3 has 13 residues. V lost 8 bases and J lost 6, with 14 bases in between. In nucleotides, the CDR3 is TGTGCCAGCGTTAGCCCTTGGTCCAATGAGCAGTTCTTC. It codes for CASVSPWSNEQFF.

The rearrangement uses TRBV11-2 and TRBJ1-1, with D perhaps matching TRBD1 (5 bases). Germline V gene sequence: CDR1 SGHAT, CDR2 FQNNGV. The ends were cut back, 5 bases at V and 1 base at J, with 11 bases in the middle. The CDR3 has 14 amino acids. This CDR3 is CASSIGVANTEAFF. The CDR3 nucleotides read TGTGCCAGCAGCATAGGGGTAGCGAACACTGAAGCTTTCTTT.

This chain connects TRBV18 to TRBJ1-4, with 9 bases lining up with TRBD1. This CDR3 spans 15 amino acids. Germline V lookup: CDR1 KGHSH, CDR2 LQKENI. J lost 8 bases, V lost 3 bases, and 7 bases had no gene match. DNA of the CDR3: TGTGCCAGCTCACCTCAGGGACAGGGCCAAGAAAAACTGTTTTTT. Amino acid sequence: CASSPQGQGQEKLFF. The variable domain in full, with the rest retrieved from reference TRBV18 and TRBJ1-4, is NAGVMQNPRHLVRRRGQEARLRCSPMKGHSHVYWYRQLPEEGLKFMVYLQKENIIDESGMPKERFSAEFPKEGPSILRIQQVVRGDSAAYFCASSPQGQGQEKLFFGSGTQLSVL.

The chain is built from TRBV30 and TRBJ2-1; TRBD2 agrees at 8 bases. Trimming at V came to 4 bases and at J to 13 bases, leaving 9 bases not matched to a gene. CDR3 length: 12 residues. CDR1 is GTSNPN and CDR2 is SVGIG in the germline V gene (reference sequence). The CDR3 here is CAWNPGGVRQFF. DNA for the CDR3: TGTGCCTGGAACCCGGGGGGGGTTCGTCAGTTCTTC.